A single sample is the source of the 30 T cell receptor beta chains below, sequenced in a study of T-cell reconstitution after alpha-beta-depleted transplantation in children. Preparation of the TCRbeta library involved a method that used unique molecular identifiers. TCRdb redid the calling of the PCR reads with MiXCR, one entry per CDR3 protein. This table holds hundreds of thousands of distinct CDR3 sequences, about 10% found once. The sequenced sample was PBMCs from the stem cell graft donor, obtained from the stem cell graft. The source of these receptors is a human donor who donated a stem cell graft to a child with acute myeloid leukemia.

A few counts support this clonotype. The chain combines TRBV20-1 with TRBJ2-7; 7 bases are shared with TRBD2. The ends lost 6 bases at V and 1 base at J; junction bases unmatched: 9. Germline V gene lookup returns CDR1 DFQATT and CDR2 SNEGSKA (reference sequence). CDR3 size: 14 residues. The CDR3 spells CSAHQPGRSYEQYF. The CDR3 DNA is TGCAGTGCCCACCAGCCCGGGAGGTCCTACGAGCAGTACTTC.

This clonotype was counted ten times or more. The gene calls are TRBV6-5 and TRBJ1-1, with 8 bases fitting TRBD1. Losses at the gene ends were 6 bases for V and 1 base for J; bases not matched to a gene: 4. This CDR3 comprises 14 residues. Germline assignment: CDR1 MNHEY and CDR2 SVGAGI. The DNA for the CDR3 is TGTGCCAGCAGCTACGACAGGGGGAACACTGAAGCTTTCTTT. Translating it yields CASSYDRGNTEAFF.

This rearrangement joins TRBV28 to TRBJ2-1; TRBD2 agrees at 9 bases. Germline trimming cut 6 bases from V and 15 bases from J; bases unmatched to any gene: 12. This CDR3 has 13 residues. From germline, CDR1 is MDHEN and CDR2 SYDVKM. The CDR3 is CASRPLTREGTFF. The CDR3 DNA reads TGTGCCAGCAGACCTCTAACGCGGGAGGGGACGTTCTTC.

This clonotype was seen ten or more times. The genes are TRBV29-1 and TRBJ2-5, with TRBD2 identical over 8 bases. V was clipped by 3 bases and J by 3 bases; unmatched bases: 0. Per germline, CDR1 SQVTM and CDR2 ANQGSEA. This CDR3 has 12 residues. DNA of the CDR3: TGCAGCGTTGAGCGGGGGGAAGAGACCCAGTACTTC. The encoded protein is CSVERGEETQYF.

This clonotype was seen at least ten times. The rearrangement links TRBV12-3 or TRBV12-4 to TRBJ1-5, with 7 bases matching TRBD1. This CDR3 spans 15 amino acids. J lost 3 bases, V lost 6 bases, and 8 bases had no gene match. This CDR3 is CASRLGTVPNQPQHF. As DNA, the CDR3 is TGTGCCAGCAGGCTAGGGACAGTCCCCAATCAGCCCCAGCATTTT.

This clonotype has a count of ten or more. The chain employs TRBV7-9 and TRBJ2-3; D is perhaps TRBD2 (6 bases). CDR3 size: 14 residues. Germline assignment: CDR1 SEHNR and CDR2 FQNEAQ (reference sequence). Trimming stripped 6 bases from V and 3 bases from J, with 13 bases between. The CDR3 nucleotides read TGTGCCAGCAGTCTAGCGTCGGAGACAGATACGCAGTATTTT. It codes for CASSLASETDTQYF.

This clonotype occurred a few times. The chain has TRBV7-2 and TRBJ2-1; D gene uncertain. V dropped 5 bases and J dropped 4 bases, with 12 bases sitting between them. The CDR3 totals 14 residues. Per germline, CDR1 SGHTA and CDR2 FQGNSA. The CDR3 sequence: CASSPRTEYNEQFF. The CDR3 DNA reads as TGTGCCAGCAGCCCCCGGACGGAGTACAATGAGCAGTTCTTC.

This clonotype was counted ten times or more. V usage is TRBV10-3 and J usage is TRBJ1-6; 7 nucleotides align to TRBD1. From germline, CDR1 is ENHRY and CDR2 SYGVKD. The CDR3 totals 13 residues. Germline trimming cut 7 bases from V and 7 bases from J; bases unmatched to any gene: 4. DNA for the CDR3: TGTGCCATCACGGACAGGAGCAATTCACCCCTCCACTTT. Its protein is CAITDRSNSPLHF.

Here the CDR3 DNA reads TGCAGCGTCCAGGGTGGCAGGGCAACCTACGAGCAGTACTTC. This translates into CSVQGGRATYEQYF. The genes are TRBV29-1 and TRBJ2-7; D is possibly TRBD1 (5 bases). Trimming took 6 bases from V and 2 from J, leaving 17 bases between them. The CDR3 runs to 14 residues. Looked up from germline, CDR1 is SQVTM and CDR2 is ANQGSEA.

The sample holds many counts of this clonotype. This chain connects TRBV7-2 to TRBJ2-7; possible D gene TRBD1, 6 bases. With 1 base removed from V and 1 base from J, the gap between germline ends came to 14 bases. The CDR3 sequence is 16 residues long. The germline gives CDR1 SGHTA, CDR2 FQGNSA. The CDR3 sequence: CASSLEEGESSYEQYF. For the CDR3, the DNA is TGTGCCAGCAGCTTAGAAGAGGGGGAATCTTCCTACGAGCAGTACTTC.

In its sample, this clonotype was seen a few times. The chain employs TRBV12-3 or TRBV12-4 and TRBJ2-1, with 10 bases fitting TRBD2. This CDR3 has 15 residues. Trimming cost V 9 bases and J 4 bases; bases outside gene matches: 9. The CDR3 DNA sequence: TGTGCCAGTGAGATAGCGGGAGGCCTATACAATGAGCAGTTCTTC. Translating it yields CASEIAGGLYNEQFF.

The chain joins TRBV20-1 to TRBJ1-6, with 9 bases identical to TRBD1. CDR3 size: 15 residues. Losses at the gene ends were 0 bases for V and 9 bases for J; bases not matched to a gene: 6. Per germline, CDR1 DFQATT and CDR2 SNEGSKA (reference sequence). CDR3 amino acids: CSARDPGQGFSPLHF. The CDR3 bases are TGCAGTGCTAGAGATCCGGGACAGGGATTTTCACCCCTCCACTTT.

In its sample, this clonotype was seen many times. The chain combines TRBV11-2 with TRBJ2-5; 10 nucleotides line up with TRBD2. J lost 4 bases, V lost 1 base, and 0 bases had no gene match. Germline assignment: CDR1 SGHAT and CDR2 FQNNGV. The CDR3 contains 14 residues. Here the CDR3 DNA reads TGTGCCAGCAGCTTAGGACTAGCGGGAGAGACCCAGTACTTC. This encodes CASSLGLAGETQYF.

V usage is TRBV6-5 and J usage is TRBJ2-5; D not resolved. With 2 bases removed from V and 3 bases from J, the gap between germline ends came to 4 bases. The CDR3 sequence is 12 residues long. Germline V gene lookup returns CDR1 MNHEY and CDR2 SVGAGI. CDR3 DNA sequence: TGTGCCAGCAGTTACGGCGAAGAGACCCAGTACTTC. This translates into CASSYGEETQYF.

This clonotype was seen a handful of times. CDR3 sequence reads: CSAGGAEYQPQHF. The CDR3, as DNA: TGCAGTGCAGGAGGGGCAGAATATCAGCCCCAGCATTTT. This chain connects TRBV20-1 to TRBJ1-5; D possibly corresponds to TRBD1 (5 bases). The CDR3 sequence is 13 residues long. The V gene lost 6 bases and the J gene lost 5 bases, with 14 bases spanning the gap. CDR1 and CDR2 (germline): DFQATT, SNEGSKA (reference sequence).

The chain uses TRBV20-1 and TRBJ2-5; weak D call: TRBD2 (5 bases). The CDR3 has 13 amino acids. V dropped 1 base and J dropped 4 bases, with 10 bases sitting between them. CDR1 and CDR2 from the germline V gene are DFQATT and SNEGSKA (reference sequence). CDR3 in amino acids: CSARVPGIETQYF. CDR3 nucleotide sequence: TGCAGTGCTAGAGTTCCGGGAATAGAGACCCAGTACTTC.

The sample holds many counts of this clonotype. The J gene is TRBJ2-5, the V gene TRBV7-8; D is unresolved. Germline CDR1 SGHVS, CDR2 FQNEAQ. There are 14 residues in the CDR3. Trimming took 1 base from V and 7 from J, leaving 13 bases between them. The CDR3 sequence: CASSLGLGVGTQYF. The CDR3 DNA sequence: TGTGCCAGCAGCTTAGGCTTGGGTGTTGGGACCCAGTACTTC.

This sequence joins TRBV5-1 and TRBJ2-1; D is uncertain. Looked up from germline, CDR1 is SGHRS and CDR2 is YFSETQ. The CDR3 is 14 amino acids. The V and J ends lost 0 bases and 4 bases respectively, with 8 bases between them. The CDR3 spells CASSLGQEYNEQFF. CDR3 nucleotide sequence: TGCGCCAGCAGCTTGGGGCAAGAGTACAATGAGCAGTTCTTC.

The CDR3 DNA reads TGTGCCAGCACTACCGAGATCGGGAGTGGGACCCAGTACTTC. Translation: CASTTEIGSGTQYF. The V call is TRBV7-2, the J call TRBJ2-5; D might be TRBD2 (6 bases). The CDR3 is made up of 14 amino acids. V was clipped by 7 bases and J by 7 bases, with 19 bases between them. Germline CDR1 and CDR2: SGHTA and FQGNSA.

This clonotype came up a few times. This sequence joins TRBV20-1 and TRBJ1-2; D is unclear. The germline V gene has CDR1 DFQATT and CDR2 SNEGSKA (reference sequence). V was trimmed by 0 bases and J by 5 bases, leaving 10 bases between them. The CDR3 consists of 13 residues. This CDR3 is CSARDQRGYGYTF. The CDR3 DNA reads TGCAGTGCTAGAGATCAGCGGGGATATGGCTACACCTTC.

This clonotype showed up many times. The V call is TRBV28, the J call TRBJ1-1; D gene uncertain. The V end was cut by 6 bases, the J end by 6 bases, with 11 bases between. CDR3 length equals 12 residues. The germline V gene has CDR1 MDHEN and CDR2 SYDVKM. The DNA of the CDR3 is TGTGCCAGCAGCCTCGGCAAGGCTGAAGCTTTCTTT. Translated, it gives CASSLGKAEAFF.

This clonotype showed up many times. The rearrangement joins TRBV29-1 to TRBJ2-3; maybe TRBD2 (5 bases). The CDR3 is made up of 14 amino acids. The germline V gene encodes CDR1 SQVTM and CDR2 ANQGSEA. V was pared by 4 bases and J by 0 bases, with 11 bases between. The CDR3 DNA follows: TGCAGCGTTGTGGGAGCGGTGAGCACAGATACGCAGTATTTT. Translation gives CSVVGAVSTDTQYF.

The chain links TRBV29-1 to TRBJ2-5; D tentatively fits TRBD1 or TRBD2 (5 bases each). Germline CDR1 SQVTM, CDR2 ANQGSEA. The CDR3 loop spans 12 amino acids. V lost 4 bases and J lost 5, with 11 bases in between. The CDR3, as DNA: TGCAGCGTTGGGGGGTCCGCTGAGACCCAGTACTTC. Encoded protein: CSVGGSAETQYF.

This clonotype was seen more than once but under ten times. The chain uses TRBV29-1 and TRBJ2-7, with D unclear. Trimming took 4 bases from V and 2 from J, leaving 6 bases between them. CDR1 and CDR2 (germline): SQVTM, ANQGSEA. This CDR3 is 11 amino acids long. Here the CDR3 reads CSVVDAYEQYF. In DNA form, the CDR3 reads TGCAGCGTTGTGGACGCCTACGAGCAGTACTTC.

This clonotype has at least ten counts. The CDR3 loop reads CSARRLDRGLGYTF. The CDR3 region has the DNA TGCAGTGCTCGCAGACTTGACAGGGGGTTAGGCTACACCTTC. The chain recombines TRBV20-1 with TRBJ1-2; TRBD1 matches at 9 bases. The germline gives CDR1 DFQATT, CDR2 SNEGSKA (reference sequence). The CDR3 length is 14 residues. Trimming cost V 5 bases and J 8 bases; bases outside gene matches: 12.

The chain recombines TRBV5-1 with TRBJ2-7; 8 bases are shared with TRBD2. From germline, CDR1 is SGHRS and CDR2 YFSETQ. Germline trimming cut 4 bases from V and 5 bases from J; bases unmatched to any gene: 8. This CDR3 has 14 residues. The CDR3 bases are TGCGCCAGCAGCCTTAGCGGGGTGCCCAACGAGCAGTACTTC. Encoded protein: CASSLSGVPNEQYF.

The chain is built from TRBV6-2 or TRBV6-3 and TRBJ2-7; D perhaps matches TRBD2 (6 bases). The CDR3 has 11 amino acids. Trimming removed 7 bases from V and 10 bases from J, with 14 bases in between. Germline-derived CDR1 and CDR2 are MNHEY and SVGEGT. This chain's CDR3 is CASTFAGYQYF. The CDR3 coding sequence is TGTGCCAGCACTTTCGCGGGATACCAGTACTTC.

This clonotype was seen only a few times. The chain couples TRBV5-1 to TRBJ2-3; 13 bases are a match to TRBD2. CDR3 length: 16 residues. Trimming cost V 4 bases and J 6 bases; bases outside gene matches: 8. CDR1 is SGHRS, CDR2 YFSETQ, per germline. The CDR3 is CASSLRTSGRSDTQYF. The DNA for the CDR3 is TGCGCCAGCAGCCTTCGGACTAGCGGGAGATCCGATACGCAGTATTTT.

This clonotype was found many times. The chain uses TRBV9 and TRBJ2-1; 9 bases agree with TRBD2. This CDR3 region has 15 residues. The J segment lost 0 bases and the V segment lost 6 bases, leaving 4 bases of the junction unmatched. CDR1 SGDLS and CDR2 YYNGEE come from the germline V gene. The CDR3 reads CASTPSGVSYNEQFF. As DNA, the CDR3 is TGTGCCAGCACCCCTAGCGGGGTCTCCTACAATGAGCAGTTCTTC.

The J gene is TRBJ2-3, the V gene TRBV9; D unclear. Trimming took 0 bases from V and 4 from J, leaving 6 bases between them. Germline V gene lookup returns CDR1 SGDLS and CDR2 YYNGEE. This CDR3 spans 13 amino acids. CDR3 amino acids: CASSVGVPDTQYF. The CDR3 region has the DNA TGTGCCAGCAGCGTAGGCGTCCCAGATACGCAGTATTTT.